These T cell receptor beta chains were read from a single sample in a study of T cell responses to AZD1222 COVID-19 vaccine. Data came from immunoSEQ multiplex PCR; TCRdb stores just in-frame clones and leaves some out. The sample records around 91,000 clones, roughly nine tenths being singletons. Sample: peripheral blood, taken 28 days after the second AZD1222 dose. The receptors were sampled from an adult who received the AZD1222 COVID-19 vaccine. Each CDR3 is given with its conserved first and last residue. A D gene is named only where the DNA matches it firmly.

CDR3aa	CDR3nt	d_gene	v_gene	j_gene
CASSFHGDSTNEKLFF	TGTGCCAGCAGCTTTCACGGGGATTCAACTAATGAAAAACTGTTTTTT	-	TRBV7-9	TRBJ1-4
CATSNRGRTGELFF	TGTGCCACCAGTAACAGGGGGCGGACCGGGGAGCTGTTTTTT	TRBD1	TRBV15	TRBJ2-2
CASSPWGQGLNTEAFF	TGTGCCAGTAGTCCCTGGGGACAGGGTTTGAACACTGAAGCTTTCTTT	TRBD1	TRBV19	TRBJ1-1
CASGQEDAEAFF	TGCGCCAGCGGACAGGAGGACGCTGAAGCTTTCTTT	TRBD1	TRBV5-1	TRBJ1-1
CASSRTGPQRSSYNSPLHF	TGTGCCAGCAGCCGAACAGGTCCCCAGCGGAGCTCCTATAATTCACCCCTCCACTTT	-	TRBV28	TRBJ1-6
CASSLGPSTGKETQYF	TGCGCCAGCAGCTTGGGACCCTCGACAGGGAAAGAGACCCAGTACTTC	TRBD1	TRBV5-1	TRBJ2-5
CASSLVTGYEQYF	TGTGCCAGCAGCTTAGTGACAGGGTACGAGCAGTACTTC	TRBD1	TRBV7-9	TRBJ2-7
CASSIAEGPYEQYF	TGTGCCAGTAGTATAGCTGAGGGTCCCTACGAGCAGTACTTC	-	TRBV19	TRBJ2-7
CASSLGRYDGYTF	TGTGCCAGCAGCTTGGGCCGGTATGATGGCTACACCTTC	-	TRBV5-4	TRBJ1-2
CASSQGQTGPYGYTF	TGTGCCAGCAGCCAAGGTCAGACAGGGCCCTATGGCTACACCTTC	TRBD1	TRBV3-1/TRBV3-2	TRBJ1-2
CASTGGSSGELFF	TGTGCCAGCACAGGAGGGAGCTCCGGGGAGCTGTTTTTT	-	TRBV13	TRBJ2-2